The next 8 T cell receptor beta chains were all read from a single sample in a study of beta chain features in type 1 diabetes. Expressed TCRB transcripts were sequenced, since all the RNA that had been isolated was reverse transcribed. The method was immunoSEQ multiplex PCR; TCRdb's version includes in-frame clones alone and lacks a portion of them. The sample lists 620,000 or so clones; roughly a sixth were seen once. The sequenced sample consisted of naive CD4+ T cells from blood. These receptor sequences come from a young man in good health.

A few counts support this clone. The chain carries TRBV7-2 and TRBJ1-4; TRBD1 might be the D (5 bases). This CDR3 has 15 amino acids. Germline assignment: CDR1 SGHTA and CDR2 FQGNSA. Deletions cut 5 bases from V and 8 bases from J, with 18 bases between. CDR3 nucleotides: TGTGCCAGCAGCCCGACGAACGGGGGACTCGAAAAACTGTTTTTT. Translation: CASSPTNGGLEKLFF.

The V call is TRBV20-1, the J call TRBJ2-1; 9 nucleotides line up with TRBD2. The CDR3 spans 11 residues. After removal of 5 bases from V and 12 bases from J, the junction contained 5 bases not matched to a gene. Germline CDR1 and CDR2: DFQATT and SNEGSKA (reference sequence). This chain's CDR3 is CSAFSGSGQFF. DNA of the CDR3: TGCAGTGCTTTTAGCGGGAGCGGGCAGTTCTTC.

This clone has only a few counts. CDR3 region: CASSVGGYGYTF. The CDR3 DNA is TGTGCCAGCAGTGTTGGAGGCTATGGCTACACCTTC. V is TRBV25-1 and J is TRBJ1-2, with D unclear. This CDR3 is built from 12 residues. Looked up from germline, CDR1 is MGHDK and CDR2 is SYGVNS. The V gene lost 4 bases and the J gene lost 4 bases, with 7 bases spanning the gap.

In its sample, this clone was seen a few times. The chain carries TRBV28 and TRBJ2-6, with D tentatively TRBD2 (6 bases). Germline CDR1 and CDR2: MDHEN and SYDVKM. CDR3 length: 18 amino acids. The ends were cut back, 4 bases at V and 1 base at J, with 17 bases in the middle. The CDR3 reads CASSSPGLGSSGANVLTF. CDR3 bases: TGTGCCAGCAGTTCACCGGGACTCGGTTCATCTGGGGCCAACGTCCTGACTTTC.

The genes are TRBV5-1 and TRBJ1-4, with a weak D call TRBD1 (5 bases). The CDR3 sequence is 14 residues long. Per germline, CDR1 SGHRS and CDR2 YFSETQ. V lost 3 bases and J lost 5, with 11 bases in between. The chain's CDR3 is CASSYDRRNEKLFF. The CDR3 DNA reads as TGCGCCAGCAGCTATGACAGAAGGAATGAAAAACTGTTTTTT.

This clone was seen only once. The chain combines TRBV5-1 with TRBJ1-4; D may be TRBD1 (5 bases). The CDR3 has 13 residues. The V gene lost 0 bases and the J gene lost 5 bases, with 5 bases spanning the gap. Germline lookup yields CDR1 SGHRS and CDR2 YFSETQ. The CDR3 is CASSLDRNEKLFF. The CDR3 bases are TGCGCCAGCAGCTTGGACAGGAATGAAAAACTGTTTTTT.

The chain employs TRBV7-2 and TRBJ2-5, with 10 bases lining up with TRBD2. V gave up 2 bases and J gave up 2 bases; unmatched junction bases: 2. CDR3 size: 15 residues. Germline V gives CDR1 SGHTA, CDR2 FQGNSA. The CDR3 DNA sequence: TGTGCCAGCAGCTTAAGCGGGGGGGGTCAAGAGACCCAGTACTTC. Its translation is CASSLSGGGQETQYF.

This clone has a handful of counts. The rearrangement joins TRBV9 to TRBJ2-2; D may be TRBD1 (5 bases). The germline V and J ends were trimmed by 4 bases and 3 bases, with 10 bases remaining between them. Germline V gene sequence: CDR1 SGDLS, CDR2 YYNGEE. The CDR3 contains 14 residues. DNA of the CDR3: TGTGCCAGCAGCCCCACCAGGGACACCGGGGAGCTGTTTTTT. This translates into CASSPTRDTGELFF.